The next 21 T cell receptor beta chains were all read from a single sample in a study of blood T cell repertoires in COVID-19. This table comes from immunoSEQ multiplex PCR, and its TCRdb copy is limited to in-frame clones, with some not included. The data contain 170,000 or so clones, approximately 87% of them singletons. Sequences were obtained from peripheral blood. These receptor sequences come from a woman under 30 who had recovered from COVID-19.

This clone has more than one count but fewer than ten. V and J are TRBV2 and TRBJ2-3; D is possibly TRBD1 (6 bases). The ends were cut back, 4 bases at V and 2 bases at J, with 10 bases in the middle. This CDR3 is built from 14 residues. The V gene's germline CDR1 is SNHLY and CDR2 FYNNEI. The CDR3 spells CASSAGQNTDTQYF. CDR3 DNA sequence: TGTGCCAGCAGTGCAGGACAGAACACAGATACGCAGTATTTT.

V gene TRBV6-6 combines with J gene TRBJ2-2, with 8 bases fitting TRBD2. V lost 4 bases to trimming and J lost 2 bases; unmatched junction nucleotides: 3. This CDR3 has 15 residues. The germline CDR1 and CDR2 sequences are MNHNY and SVGAGI (reference sequence). CDR3 sequence (DNA): TGTGCCAGCAGTTTCGGGGGGGGTAACACCGGGGAGCTGTTTTTT. Translation: CASSFGGGNTGELFF.

The chain carries TRBV27 and TRBJ2-3; 12 bases match TRBD2. Germline CDR1 MNHEY, CDR2 SMNVEV (reference sequence). Trimming at V came to 3 bases and at J to 12 bases, leaving 4 bases not matched to a gene. This CDR3 spans 13 amino acids. The CDR3 coding sequence is TGTGCCAGCAGTTTGACTAGCGGGAGATCTCAGTATTTT. Protein: CASSLTSGRSQYF.

The V gene is TRBV24-1, the J gene TRBJ2-2; 9 bases are a match to TRBD1. The CDR3 is 14 residues long. The V and J ends lost 6 bases and 6 bases, in that order; junction bases with no gene match: 4. Germline CDR1 is KGHDR and CDR2 is SFDVKD. The CDR3 bases are TGTGCCACCAGTCCCGGGACAGGGTCCGGGGAGCTGTTTTTT. It specifies CATSPGTGSGELFF.

This clone was picked up a small number of times. This rearrangement joins TRBV15 to TRBJ2-7; 8 bases match TRBD1. Trimming removed 5 bases from V and 4 bases from J; junction bases left unmatched: 10. The CDR3 consists of 15 residues. Germline CDR1 LNHNV, CDR2 YYDKDF (reference sequence). As DNA, the CDR3 is TGTGCCACCAGCTCCCTCGGCAGGGGGCTATACGAGCAGTACTTC. It is translated as CATSSLGRGLYEQYF. Full variable domain (outside the CDR3, taken from reference TRBV15 and TRBJ2-7): DAMVIQNPRYQVTQFGKPVTLSCSQTLNHNVMYWYQQKSSQAPKLLFHYYDKDFNNEADTPDNFQSRRPNTSFCFLDIRSPGLGDTAMYLCATSSLGRGLYEQYFGPGTRLTVT.

The genes are TRBV6-1 and TRBJ2-7; TRBD1 aligns across 8 bases. V shed 2 bases and J 3 bases; nucleotides not matched to a gene: 9. This CDR3 has 16 amino acids. Germline CDR1 and CDR2: MNHNS and SASEGT. The CDR3 sequence: CASSERSGGAGYEQYV. The CDR3 DNA reads TGTGCCAGCAGTGAACGGTCAGGGGGCGCAGGCTACGAGCAGTACGTC.

The CDR3 spells CATNGGSGVSTNEQFF. For the CDR3, the DNA is TGCGCCACCAATGGGGGTTCGGGAGTTTCCACCAATGAGCAGTTCTTC. V usage is TRBV5-1 and J usage is TRBJ2-1; TRBD2 might be the D (6 bases). The CDR3 runs 16 residues. The germline CDR1 and CDR2 sequences are SGHRS and YFSETQ. The V end was cut by 9 bases, the J end by 6 bases, with 25 bases between. Full variable domain (outside the CDR3, taken from reference TRBV5-1 and TRBJ2-1): KAGVTQTPRYLIKTRGQQVTLSCSPISGHRSVSWYQQTPGQGLQFLFEYFSETQRNKGNFPGRFSGRQFSNSRSEMNVSTLELGDSALYLCATNGGSGVSTNEQFFGPGTRLTVL.

This chain joins TRBV5-1 and TRBJ1-1; the D gene is possibly TRBD1 (5 bases). The CDR3 covers 14 residues. V was clipped by 2 bases and J by 0 bases, with 8 bases between them. In germline, CDR1 is SGHRS, CDR2 YFSETQ. CDR3 residues: CASSLDSLNTEAFF. CDR3 sequence (DNA): TGCGCCAGCAGCTTAGACAGCTTGAACACTGAAGCTTTCTTT.

The gene calls are TRBV27 and TRBJ1-2; TRBD1 aligns across 9 bases. CDR1 MNHEY and CDR2 SMNVEV come from the germline V gene (reference sequence). The CDR3 has 14 residues. J was trimmed by 4 bases and V by 5 bases; bases with no gene match: 5. DNA of the CDR3: TGTGCCAGCAGTCCCACAGGGGGCGGCTATGGCTACACCTTC. Encoded protein: CASSPTGGGYGYTF.

The chain links TRBV2 to TRBJ2-5; 8 bases align to TRBD2. The trim removed 10 bases at V and 5 bases at J, leaving 9 bases unmatched. This CDR3 is built from 13 residues. CDR1 and CDR2 (germline): SNHLY, FYNNEI. CDR3 sequence reads: CATQRERLETQYF. The CDR3 nucleotides are TGTGCCACCCAGCGGGAGAGGTTGGAGACCCAGTACTTC. The full variable domain, completed using reference TRBV2 and TRBJ2-5, is EPEVTQTPSHQVTQMGQEVILRCVPISNHLYFYWYRQILGQKVEFLVSFYNNEISEKSEIFDDQFSVERPDGSNFTLKIRSTKLEDSAMYFCATQRERLETQYFGPGTRLLVL.

This chain connects TRBV7-2 to TRBJ1-1; weak D call: TRBD1 (6 bases). The CDR3 sequence is 16 residues long. Trimming removed 6 bases at V and 5 bases at J, with 22 bases between. Germline CDR1 reads SGHTA; CDR2 reads FQGNSA. The CDR3 loop is CASRRTLTGLMTEAFF. CDR3 bases: TGTGCCAGCAGGCGGACACTCACAGGGTTAATGACTGAAGCTTTCTTT.

This chain links TRBV7-2 with TRBJ1-2, with D possibly TRBD1 on 5 matching bases. There are 16 residues in the CDR3. V lost 1 base to trimming and J lost 1 base, with 13 bases between them. CDR1 SGHTA and CDR2 FQGNSA come from the germline V gene. DNA of the CDR3: TGTGCCAGCAGCTTAGTCTCGACAGCCGATAACTATGGCTACACCTTC. This gives the protein CASSLVSTADNYGYTF. The whole variable domain, filled in from reference TRBV7-2 and TRBJ1-2, reads GAGVSQSPSNKVTEKGKDVELRCDPISGHTALYWYRQSLGQGLEFLIYFQGNSAPDKSGLPSDRFSAERTGGSVSTLTIQRTQQEDSAVYLCASSLVSTADNYGYTFGSGTRLTVV.

The V call is TRBV6-2 or TRBV6-3, the J call TRBJ2-4; maybe TRBD2 (5 bases). Between the trimmed V and J ends, which lost 2 bases and 0 bases, there was a span of 14 bases. The germline gives CDR1 MNHEY, CDR2 SVGEGT. This CDR3 spans 17 amino acids. This CDR3 reads CASSYPGGGLAKNIQYF. CDR3 DNA: TGTGCCAGCAGTTACCCAGGAGGAGGACTAGCCAAAAACATTCAGTACTTC.

The genes are TRBV9 and TRBJ2-3; 8 bases align to TRBD2. CDR1 and CDR2 (germline): SGDLS, YYNGEE. The CDR3 length is 15 residues. V lost 7 bases and J lost 0; bases outside the gene matches: 7. The CDR3 protein is CASRTGTSSTDTQYF. DNA for the CDR3: TGTGCCAGCCGAACCGGGACTAGTAGCACAGATACGCAGTATTTT.

The V gene is TRBV30, the J gene TRBJ2-1; D perhaps matches TRBD2 (5 bases). V gave up 1 base and J gave up 0 bases, with 10 bases separating them. The CDR3 contains 15 residues. The germline CDR1 and CDR2 sequences are GTSNPN and SVGIG (reference sequence). CDR3 sequence: CAWSGRAYSYNEQFF. The CDR3 DNA reads as TGTGCCTGGAGTGGGCGGGCCTACTCCTACAATGAGCAGTTCTTC.

The rearrangement joins TRBV5-4 to TRBJ2-3, with 11 positions matching TRBD2. Germline V gene lookup returns CDR1 SGHNT and CDR2 YYREEE (reference sequence). The CDR3 covers 16 residues. J lost 4 bases, V lost 4 bases, and 8 bases had no gene match. Written as DNA, the CDR3 is TGTGCCAGCAGCATCAGACTAGCGGGGTTTTCAGATACGCAGTATTTT. Its translation is CASSIRLAGFSDTQYF.

This clone has only one observation. The V call is TRBV24-1, the J call TRBJ2-1, with D perhaps TRBD2 (5 bases). The V end was cut by 0 bases, the J end by 10 bases, with 6 bases between. Germline CDR1 and CDR2: KGHDR and SFDVKD. This CDR3 region has 12 residues. The CDR3 nucleotides read TGTGCCACCAGTGATTTGCAGCGGGAGCAGTTCTTC. This encodes CATSDLQREQFF.

The chain uses TRBV4-3 and TRBJ2-3; 9 bases are shared with TRBD2. V was clipped by 0 bases and J by 1 base; unmatched bases: 5. Germline V gene data show CDR1 as LGHNA and CDR2 as YSLEER. CDR3 length: 17 amino acids. The CDR3 loop is CASSQDRVAGGTDTQYF. The CDR3 coding sequence is TGCGCCAGCAGCCAAGATCGCGTAGCGGGGGGCACAGATACGCAGTATTTT.

The chain employs TRBV7-9 and TRBJ2-1, with D unclear. This CDR3 has 12 amino acids. With 2 bases removed from V and 7 bases from J, the gap between germline ends came to 6 bases. CDR1 SEHNR and CDR2 FQNEAQ come from the germline V gene (reference sequence). The CDR3 spells CASSLNGNEQFF. The CDR3 DNA reads as TGTGCCAGCAGCTTAAACGGTAATGAGCAGTTCTTC.

The chain recombines TRBV27 with TRBJ2-3; TRBD2 might be the D (6 bases). Per germline, CDR1 MNHEY and CDR2 SMNVEV (reference sequence). Trimming took off 0 bases at V and 14 bases at J, with 12 bases between the two ends. The CDR3 length is 12 residues. As DNA, the CDR3 is TGTGCCAGCAGTTTATCGCGGGGCACCGTGTATTTT. Translating gives CASSLSRGTVYF.

The V gene is TRBV7-9, the J gene TRBJ2-7, with D maybe TRBD1 (6 bases). Germline V gene lookup returns CDR1 SEHNR and CDR2 FQNEAQ (reference sequence). This CDR3 contains 12 residues. Trimming stripped 4 bases from V and 6 bases from J, with 10 bases between. CDR3 bases: TGTGCCAGCAGCTCTCAGACAGGCGAGCAGTACTTC. This sequence encodes CASSSQTGEQYF.